This TCR beta chain was found in a study of blood T cell repertoires in COVID-19. Study-level background: The cDNA or gDNA used as material had been derived from T cells, B-cell-depleted T cells, or PBMCs.

The CDR3 covers 15 residues. Per the germline V gene, CDR1 is LNHDA and CDR2 is SQIVND (reference sequence). Unmatched junction bases numbered 10, after V lost 5 bases and J lost 6 bases. Per the original data handling: Cell counts per sample came from amplifying reference gene primers. TCRdb's table, derived via immunoSEQ multiplex PCR, lists solely in-frame clones and lacks some. V, J and clone size derive from that table, while D and trimming were established from the DNA sequence. The sample includes nearly 350,000 clones, around 83% of them seen just once. This clone was found a few times. The sequencing input was peripheral blood. The chain carries TRBV19 and TRBJ2-1; 7 bases map to TRBD2. This clonotype was sampled from a man aged 25 to 40 with active or convalescent COVID-19. The CDR3 DNA reads TGTGCCAGTAGTCCCCCTGGCGGGGGATTCAATGAGCAGTTCTTC. This gives the protein CASSPPGGGFNEQFF. Complete variable domain (other parts from reference TRBV19 and TRBJ2-1): DGGITQSPKYLFRKEGQNVTLSCEQNLNHDAMYWYRQDPGQGLRLIYYSQIVNDFQKGDIAEGYSVSREKKESFPLTVTSAQKNPTAFYLCASSPPGGGFNEQFFGPGTRLTVL.